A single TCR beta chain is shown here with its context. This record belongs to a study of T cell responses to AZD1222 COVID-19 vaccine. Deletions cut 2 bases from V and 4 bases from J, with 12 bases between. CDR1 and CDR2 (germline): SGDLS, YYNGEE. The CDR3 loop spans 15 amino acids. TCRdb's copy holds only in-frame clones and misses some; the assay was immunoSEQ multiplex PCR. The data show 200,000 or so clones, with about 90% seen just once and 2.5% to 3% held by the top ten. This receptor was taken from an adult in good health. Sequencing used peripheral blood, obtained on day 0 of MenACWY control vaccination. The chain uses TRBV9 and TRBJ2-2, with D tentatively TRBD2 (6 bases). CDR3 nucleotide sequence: TGTGCCAGCAGCGTTAGCGGTGATAGCACCGGGGAGCTGTTTTTT. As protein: CASSVSGDSTGELFF.